These 2 T cell receptor beta chains were sequenced from one sample in a study of beta chain features in type 1 diabetes (dated by TCRdb to 2017 to 2018). Antigens for these TCRs are unknown. The library was built by means of the immunoSEQ multiplex PCR assay. The High Capacity cDNA Reverse Transcription Kit was used to reverse transcribe all of the isolated RNA, meaning that expressed TCRB transcripts were what got sequenced. The clones in this table, taken by TCRdb from immuneACCESS, are in-frame only. Not every clone is retained; where verified, under half of the shortfall comes from an unresolved V gene, and the cause of the rest is unknown. This sample comprises 200,000 to 300,000 clones, about a fifth of them detected only once. The ten most abundant clones make up 0.028% of the sample. The paper as a whole reports these results and caveats: A moderate but significant shortening of TCRB CDR3 length was observed in type 1 diabetes patients in all four CD4+ subsets.

The specimen sequenced was naive CD4+ T cells from blood. This sample's cell subset or site label indicates: true naive CD4+ T cells. The source of these receptors is a woman aged 40 to 49 with type 1 diabetes.

The rearrangement joins TRBV29-1 to TRBJ1-1, with a possible D match to TRBD1 (6 bases). Trimming shortened V by 5 bases and J by 6 bases, and 10 bases separated the two germline ends. The CDR3 has 11 residues. Germline V gene lookup returns CDR1 SQVTM and CDR2 ANQGSEA. The CDR3 is CSVLRGSEAFF. In nucleotides, the CDR3 is TGCAGCGTTCTCAGGGGTTCTGAAGCTTTCTTT.

This clone came up once. This rearrangement joins TRBV5-4 to TRBJ2-1, with D maybe TRBD2 (5 bases). Germline loops: CDR1 SGHNT, CDR2 YYREEE (reference sequence). CDR3 length equals 15 residues. Trimming removed 1 base from V and 2 bases from J, with 10 bases in between. DNA for the CDR3: TGTGCCAGCAGCTTGAATGGAGCGGCCTACAATGAGCAGTTCTTC. Protein: CASSLNGAAYNEQFF.